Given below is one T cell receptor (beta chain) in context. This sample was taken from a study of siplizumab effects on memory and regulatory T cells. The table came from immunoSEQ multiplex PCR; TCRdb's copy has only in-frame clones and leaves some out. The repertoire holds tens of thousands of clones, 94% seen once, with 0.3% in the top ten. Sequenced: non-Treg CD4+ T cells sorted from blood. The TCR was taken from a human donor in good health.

The CDR3 protein is CASSLARSNTEAFF. The CDR3 DNA reads as TGTGCCAGCAGCTTAGCCAGGAGCAACACTGAAGCTTTCTTT. The chain carries TRBV7-9 and TRBJ1-1; D remains unclear. CDR3 size: 14 residues. The V and J ends lost 0 bases and 2 bases respectively, with 7 bases between them. From germline, CDR1 is SEHNR and CDR2 FQNEAQ (reference sequence).